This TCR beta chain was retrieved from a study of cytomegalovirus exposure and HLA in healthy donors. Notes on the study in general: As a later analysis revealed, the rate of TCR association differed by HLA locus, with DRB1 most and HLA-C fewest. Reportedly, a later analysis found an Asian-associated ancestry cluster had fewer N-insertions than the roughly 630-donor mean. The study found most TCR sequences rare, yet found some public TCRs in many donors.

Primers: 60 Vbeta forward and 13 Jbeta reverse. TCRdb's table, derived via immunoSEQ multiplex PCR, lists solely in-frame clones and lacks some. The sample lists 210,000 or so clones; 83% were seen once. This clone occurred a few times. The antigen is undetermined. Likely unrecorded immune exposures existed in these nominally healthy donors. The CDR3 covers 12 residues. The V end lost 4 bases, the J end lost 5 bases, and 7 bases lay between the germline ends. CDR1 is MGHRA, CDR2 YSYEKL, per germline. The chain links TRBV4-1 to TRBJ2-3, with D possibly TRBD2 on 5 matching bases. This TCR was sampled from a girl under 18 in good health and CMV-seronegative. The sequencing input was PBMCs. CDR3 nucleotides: TGCGCCAGCAGCCTAGGAGGAGATACGCAGTATTTT. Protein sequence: CASSLGGDTQYF.